This is a list of T cell receptor beta chains from one sample in a study of high-grade serous ovarian cancer treatment subgroups. Profiling relied on immunoSEQ multiplex PCR, and the TCRdb table lists in-frame clones only, not all of them. The sample records about 6,200 clones, more than 70% being singletons. The sequenced sample was tumor tissue. The origin of the receptors is a human donor with high-grade serous ovarian cancer. CDR3s include the opening cysteine and the closing phenylalanine or tryptophan. The D gene is left open where the match is weak. Clone size is shown for a subset of rows, as once, few, many or a class of expanded clone.

D gene	clone size	V gene	J gene	CDR3 protein
NA	NA	TRBV27	TRBJ2-5	CASSSTSYHQETQYF
NA	NA	TRBV28	TRBJ1-2	CASRPTVANGYTF
NA	once	TRBV19	TRBJ1-4	CASLKGEKLFF
TRBD1	NA	TRBV9	TRBJ1-5	CASSWTGASNQPQHF
NA	NA	TRBV7-2	TRBJ1-2	CASSLANGGGEGYTF
NA	NA	TRBV13	TRBJ2-1	CASSLVRSNEQFF
NA	NA	TRBV28	TRBJ1-2	CASSPGPGITQARYGYTF
NA	NA	TRBV6-1	TRBJ2-7	CASSGAYEQYF
TRBD1	NA	TRBV28	TRBJ1-5	CASSTGGGQPQHF
NA	NA	TRBV19	TRBJ2-7	CASSTPGLLGEQYF
NA	NA	TRBV4-3	TRBJ2-6	CASSQEGQSGANVLTF
NA	NA	TRBV6-6	TRBJ1-4	CASSYEARAMEKLFF
NA	NA	TRBV4-1	TRBJ1-2	CASSPLGGGEYYGYTF
NA	NA	TRBV30	TRBJ2-5	CACSAETYQETQYF
TRBD1	once	TRBV5-1	TRBJ1-2	CASSFSGTGDGYTF
NA	NA	TRBV5-4	TRBJ2-1	CASSLGTNYNEQFF
NA	NA	TRBV19	TRBJ2-6	CASSQTGGGVLTF
NA	NA	TRBV28	TRBJ2-7	CASSPPGTPGLEQYF
NA	NA	TRBV6-6	TRBJ2-1	CASSYSIQSGNEQFF